This T cell receptor beta chain originates from a study of blood T cell repertoires in COVID-19. As originally analysed: Scientists estimated how many nucleated cells there were by amplifying reference gene primers. Generated by immunoSEQ multiplex PCR, the TCRdb table keeps only in-frame clones and is missing some. V and J calls and clone size come straight from that table; D and trimming were deduced from the DNA. The data show hundreds of thousands of clones, over 70% seen once. Sequencing was carried out using peripheral blood. The clonotype was recovered from a woman older than 75 with acute or convalescent COVID-19.

The DNA for the CDR3 is TGTGCCAGCAGCACAATTACCGGGACAGGGGCTGAAGCTTTCTTT. It codes for CASSTITGTGAEAFF. This rearrangement joins TRBV5-6 to TRBJ1-1; TRBD1 agrees at 10 bases. The CDR3 length is 15 residues. CDR1 is SGHDT and CDR2 is YYEEEE in the germline V gene. Trimming at V came to 4 bases and at J to 6 bases, leaving 9 bases not matched to a gene.